Following are 7 T cell receptor beta chains from one sample sequenced in a study of early T cells in non-severe SARS-CoV-2 infection. TCRdb re-called the 5' RACE reads with MiXCR, one entry per CDR3 protein. Of around 44,000 distinct CDR3 sequences listed, 6% to 8% are singletons. Sequencing was carried out using whole blood. The receptors here all came from an adult who was a healthcare worker with PCR-confirmed SARS-CoV-2 infection or an uninfected control (not recorded which).

The V gene is TRBV11-2, the J gene TRBJ2-3; 10 bases align to TRBD2. V was pared by 5 bases and J by 1 base, with 6 bases of the junction left unmatched. This CDR3 is built from 16 residues. From germline, CDR1 is SGHAT and CDR2 FQNNGV. The CDR3 loop reads CASSLVSGGRTDTQYF. The DNA for the CDR3 is TGTGCCAGCAGCCTAGTTAGCGGGGGGCGCACAGATACGCAGTATTTT.

This chain connects TRBV7-2 to TRBJ1-5; the match to TRBD1 covers 8 bases. The trim removed 4 bases at V and 7 bases at J, leaving 3 bases unmatched. There are 13 residues in the CDR3. Germline V gene data show CDR1 as SGHTA and CDR2 as FQGNSA. The CDR3 nucleotides read TGTGCCAGCAGCTACAGGGGGGAACAGCCCCAGCATTTT. Translation gives CASSYRGEQPQHF.

This clonotype was seen a handful of times. This rearrangement joins TRBV3-1 to TRBJ1-2; 10 nucleotides match TRBD1. Germline V gene lookup returns CDR1 LGHDT and CDR2 YNNKEL (reference sequence). CDR3 length: 14 residues. J was trimmed by 7 bases and V by 0 bases; bases with no gene match: 2. This chain's CDR3 is CASSQDGTGVGYTF. DNA for the CDR3: TGTGCCAGCAGCCAAGACGGGACAGGGGTTGGCTACACCTTC.

This clonotype was counted many times. V is TRBV18 and J is TRBJ2-3; perhaps TRBD2 as D (6 bases). Trimming stripped 2 bases from V and 3 bases from J, with 9 bases between. The CDR3 has 14 amino acids. Looked up from germline, CDR1 is KGHSH and CDR2 is LQKENI. CDR3 protein: CASSPSRGTDTQYF. The CDR3 DNA reads as TGTGCCAGCTCACCATCTCGGGGGACAGATACGCAGTATTTT.

The chain links TRBV7-2 to TRBJ1-6; TRBD1 is a possible D gene (5 bases). With 3 bases removed from V and 7 bases from J, the gap between germline ends came to 10 bases. Germline-derived CDR1 and CDR2 are SGHTA and FQGNSA. The CDR3 totals 14 residues. This CDR3 reads CASSFGTFNSPLHF. The CDR3, as DNA: TGTGCCAGCAGCTTTGGGACCTTCAATTCACCCCTCCACTTT.

The V gene is TRBV20-1, the J gene TRBJ1-6; 8 bases fit TRBD1. This CDR3 comprises 17 residues. J was trimmed by 7 bases and V by 3 bases; bases with no gene match: 14. From germline, CDR1 is DFQATT and CDR2 SNEGSKA (reference sequence). CDR3: CSASNLPRTGSNSPLHF. The DNA for the CDR3 is TGCAGTGCTAGTAATTTACCCAGGACAGGGTCAAATTCACCCCTCCACTTT.

This clonotype was recorded many times. This chain uses TRBV5-4 with TRBJ2-2; D may be TRBD1 or TRBD2 (5 bases each). The germline V gene has CDR1 SGHNT and CDR2 YYREEE (reference sequence). The ends were cut back, 2 bases at V and 5 bases at J, with 13 bases in the middle. This CDR3 has 15 residues. Here the CDR3 DNA reads TGTGCCAGCAGCTTTGCAGGGACGCCGACCGGGGAGCTGTTTTTT. It encodes CASSFAGTPTGELFF.